This T cell receptor (beta chain) was captured in a study of CD8 T cells in Susac syndrome. RNA amounts of roughly 0.45 to 1 ug underwent reverse transcription with random hexamers. Amplification of TCR beta CDR3 by immunoSEQ multiplex PCR spanned 54 Vbeta and 13 Jbeta. TCRdb recomputed calls from the immunoSEQ multiplex PCR reads with MiXCR, one row per CDR3 protein. This table has some 120,000 distinct CDR3 sequences, roughly 94% appearing once. After removal of 6 bases from V and 8 bases from J, the junction contained 3 bases not matched to a gene. The CDR3 is 11 residues long. In germline, CDR1 is MNHEY, CDR2 SVGAGI.

The sequence came from a human donor with multiple sclerosis. The chain links TRBV6-5 to TRBJ1-1, with 7 bases identical to TRBD1. The material sequenced was CD4+ T cells from PBMCs. This CDR3 reads CASRGTAEAFF. The CDR3 nucleotides read TGTGCCAGCAGGGGGACAGCCGAAGCTTTCTTT.